Presented here are 17 T cell receptor beta chains from one specimen sequenced in a study of tumor T cells in aggressive B-cell lymphoma. Only in-frame clones appear in the TCRdb table, and some are missing; sequencing was by immunoSEQ multiplex PCR. The sample has approximately 7,900 clones, over 80% seen once. The sample was tumor tissue. The source of these receptors is an adult with diffuse large B cell lymphoma.

The chain has TRBV18 and TRBJ1-1; TRBD1 might be the D (5 bases). The CDR3 totals 17 residues. The ends were cut back, 3 bases at V and 2 bases at J, with 19 bases in the middle. Germline V CDR1 and CDR2: KGHSH, LQKENI. The CDR3 bases are TGTGCCAGCTCACCCAGGGAGGGGCCAAGCTTCAACACTGAAGCTTTCTTT. Its protein is CASSPREGPSFNTEAFF.

The chain combines TRBV7-7 with TRBJ2-1; TRBD1 agrees at 12 bases. Losses at the gene ends were 5 bases for V and 10 bases for J; bases not matched to a gene: 12. This CDR3 has 16 amino acids. Germline V gene sequence: CDR1 SSHAT, CDR2 FNYEAQ (reference sequence). The CDR3 region has the DNA TGTGCCAGCAGCCTAGGGTCGGGACAGGGGGCGGGCGAGCAGTTCTTC. This codes for CASSLGSGQGAGEQFF. Full variable domain (outside the CDR3, taken from reference TRBV7-7 and TRBJ2-1): GAGVSQSPRYKVTKRGQDVTLRCDPISSHATLYWYQQALGQGPEFLTYFNYEAQPDKSGLPSDRFSAERPEGSISTLTIQRTEQRDSAMYRCASSLGSGQGAGEQFFGPGTRLTVL.

This clone showed up just a few times. The chain has TRBV7-9 and TRBJ2-7, with D uncertain. There are 14 residues in the CDR3. Trimming stripped 4 bases from V and 2 bases from J, with 12 bases between. CDR1 and CDR2 from the germline V gene are SEHNR and FQNEAQ (reference sequence). CDR3 sequence: CASSSLLQTYEQYF. CDR3 nucleotide sequence: TGTGCCAGCAGCTCCCTACTACAAACCTACGAGCAGTACTTC.

The rearrangement links TRBV4-1 to TRBJ2-1; 8 bases fit TRBD1. V was pared by 3 bases and J by 4 bases, with 11 bases of the junction left unmatched. The V gene's germline CDR1 is MGHRA and CDR2 YSYEKL. The CDR3 is 17 residues long. CDR3 in DNA: TGCGCCAGCAGCCACGGACAGGGTTTGGGAGAATACAATGAGCAGTTCTTC. Its protein is CASSHGQGLGEYNEQFF.

The chain is built from TRBV6-6 and TRBJ2-1; D not resolved. Germline CDR1 and CDR2: MNHNY and SVGAGI (reference sequence). The CDR3 extends over 14 amino acids. V was cut by 10 bases and J by 3 bases, with 16 bases left in between. The CDR3 nucleotides read TGTGCCACCAACCCGTGGTTCGGCTACAATGAGCAGTTCTTC. Its protein product is CATNPWFGYNEQFF.

The V and J genes are TRBV5-1 and TRBJ2-3; no clear D. The germline V and J ends were trimmed by 4 bases and 4 bases, with 10 bases remaining between them. This CDR3 region has 13 residues. CDR1 and CDR2 from the germline V gene are SGHRS and YFSETQ. The CDR3 DNA reads as TGCGCCAGCAGCCCGGAGTCCGCAGATACGCAGTATTTT. This encodes CASSPESADTQYF.

V is TRBV9 and J is TRBJ2-7; TRBD2 matches 7 bases. The CDR3 has 16 amino acids. The germline V gene encodes CDR1 SGDLS and CDR2 YYNGEE. V lost 0 bases, J lost 0 bases, and 6 bases stayed unmatched. The CDR3 loop is CASSVGLAEFSYEQYF. The CDR3 DNA sequence: TGTGCCAGCAGCGTAGGCCTAGCGGAATTCTCCTACGAGCAGTACTTC.

The chain recombines TRBV4-3 with TRBJ2-3, with 8 bases aligning to TRBD2. Germline trimming cut 5 bases from V and 6 bases from J; bases unmatched to any gene: 4. The germline V gene has CDR1 LGHNA and CDR2 YSLEER. This CDR3 contains 13 residues. CDR3 nucleotide sequence: TGCGCCAGCAGCTTTCGACTAGCGGATACGCAGTATTTT. This gives the protein CASSFRLADTQYF.

The rearrangement links TRBV29-1 to TRBJ1-6; TRBD1 matches 9 bases. The junction had 7 bases not matched to a gene; V was cut back by 7 bases and J by 6 bases. The CDR3 has 14 residues. CDR1 is SQVTM, CDR2 ANQGSEA, per germline. For the CDR3, the DNA is TGCAGCGCCAGGACAGGGGACCTTAATTCACCCCTCCACTTT. Protein: CSARTGDLNSPLHF.

The gene calls are TRBV7-9 and TRBJ2-7; the D gene is possibly TRBD2 (5 bases). V shed 5 bases and J shed 5 bases, with 13 bases lying between them. CDR3 length: 13 amino acids. Germline V gene sequence: CDR1 SEHNR, CDR2 FQNEAQ (reference sequence). In nucleotides, the CDR3 is TGTGCCAGCAGCCCGCCGGGGTTACACGAGCAGTACTTC. Translating gives CASSPPGLHEQYF.

The chain recombines TRBV6-5 with TRBJ1-2; 7 bases line up with TRBD1. The trim removed 0 bases at V and 7 bases at J, leaving 5 bases unmatched. Germline V CDR1 and CDR2: MNHEY, SVGAGI. CDR3 length: 14 amino acids. The CDR3 spells CASSYSKGAVGYTF. The DNA for the CDR3 is TGTGCCAGCAGTTACTCAAAGGGGGCGGTTGGCTACACCTTC.

The rearrangement uses TRBV11-2 and TRBJ2-7; no firm D call. The germline V and J ends were trimmed by 5 bases and 2 bases, with 16 bases remaining between them. CDR3 length equals 15 residues. Germline CDR1 reads SGHAT; CDR2 reads FQNNGV. The CDR3 loop reads CASSPPLRFPYEQYF. The CDR3 DNA reads TGTGCCAGCAGCCCGCCCCTCAGGTTCCCCTACGAGCAGTACTTC.

The V gene is TRBV7-8, the J gene TRBJ2-2, with 8 bases lining up with TRBD2. Per germline, CDR1 SGHVS and CDR2 FQNEAQ. V lost 8 bases to trimming and J lost 4 bases; unmatched junction nucleotides: 18. The CDR3 spans 18 residues. CDR3 sequence reads: CASLSSLSGSYGTGELFF. CDR3 DNA: TGTGCCAGCCTGTCTTCTCTGAGCGGGAGTTATGGCACCGGGGAGCTGTTTTTT.

The rearrangement joins TRBV20-1 to TRBJ2-5; 8 positions match TRBD1. The J call may be mistaken, given a closer DNA end match to TRBJ2-7. Germline values: CDR1 DFQATT, CDR2 SNEGSKA (reference sequence). The CDR3 runs 11 residues. CDR3 residues: CSARTGLEQYF. CDR3 DNA sequence: TGCAGTGCCCGGACAGGGCTCGAGCAGTACTTC.

The sample holds one count of this clone. V gene TRBV7-6 combines with J gene TRBJ1-2; D gene ambiguous. The ends were cut back, 5 bases at V and 6 bases at J, with 13 bases in the middle. Germline V gene lookup returns CDR1 SGHVS and CDR2 FNYEAQ. This CDR3 comprises 13 residues. CDR3 sequence (DNA): TGTGCCAGCAGCCCCAATAGCTATGATGGCTACACCTTC. Amino acids: CASSPNSYDGYTF. Variable domain in full (rest from reference TRBV7-6 and TRBJ1-2): GAGVSQSPRYKVTKRGQDVALRCDPISGHVSLYWYRQALGQGPEFLTYFNYEAQQDKSGLPNDRFSAERPEGSISTLTIQRTEQRDSAMYRCASSPNSYDGYTFGSGTRLTVV.

This clone was recorded only once. V usage is TRBV7-3 and J usage is TRBJ2-1; TRBD2 matches 7 bases. J lost 7 bases, V lost 5 bases, and 11 bases had no gene match. The CDR3 runs to 15 residues. The germline gives CDR1 SGHTA, CDR2 FQGTGA. This CDR3 is CASSPIRTSRNEQFF. DNA for the CDR3: TGTGCCAGCAGCCCTATTAGGACTAGTCGTAATGAGCAGTTCTTC. The entire variable domain, with the rest obtained from reference TRBV7-3 and TRBJ2-1, is as follows: GAGVSQTPSNKVTEKGKYVELRCDPISGHTALYWYRQSLGQGPEFLIYFQGTGAADDSGLPNDRFFAVRPEGSVSTLKIQRTERGDSAVYLCASSPIRTSRNEQFFGPGTRLTVL.

V gene TRBV7-6 combines with J gene TRBJ2-5; D is possibly TRBD2 (6 bases). CDR1 is SGHVS, CDR2 FNYEAQ, per germline. The CDR3 has 16 residues. The germline V and J ends were trimmed by 3 bases and 5 bases, with 19 bases remaining between them. The CDR3 reads CASSLATSSGWETQYF. DNA of the CDR3: TGTGCCAGCAGCTTGGCTACTAGCTCGGGCTGGGAGACCCAGTACTTC. Full variable domain (missing parts from reference TRBV7-6 and TRBJ2-5): GAGVSQSPRYKVTKRGQDVALRCDPISGHVSLYWYRQALGQGPEFLTYFNYEAQQDKSGLPNDRFSAERPEGSISTLTIQRTEQRDSAMYRCASSLATSSGWETQYFGPGTRLLVL.